This record covers a single T cell receptor (beta chain). The sample is drawn from a study of blood T cell repertoires in COVID-19. The V gene's germline CDR1 is KGHSH and CDR2 LQKENI. The CDR3 length is 16 residues. The trim removed 3 bases at V and 0 bases at J, leaving 6 bases unmatched. Libraries were prepared by immunoSEQ multiplex PCR; TCRdb keeps only in-frame clonotypes and omits some of them. The table records about 280,000 clones, approximately 85% of them present only once. This TCR was recovered from a man aged 45-65 years with active or convalescent COVID-19. Sequencing was performed on peripheral blood. This chain uses TRBV18 with TRBJ2-3; 7 nucleotides line up with TRBD1. The CDR3 loop reads CASSPRGILSTDTQYF. CDR3 sequence (DNA): TGTGCCAGCTCACCCAGGGGGATTCTTAGCACAGATACGCAGTATTTT.